These 20 T cell receptor beta chains came from one sample sequenced in a study of cytomegalovirus exposure and HLA in healthy donors. Primers: 60 Vbeta forward and 13 Jbeta reverse. Produced via immunoSEQ multiplex PCR; TCRdb's table is partial and in-frame only. This sample has 95,000 to 150,000 clones; around 66% occur once, and the top ten carry approximately 8.5%. Sequencing was performed on PBMCs. The receptors shown here come from a woman in her 40s in good health and CMV-seropositive.

The chain uses TRBV19 and TRBJ2-3, with TRBD2 matching over 8 bases. V lost 1 base and J lost 2; bases outside the gene matches: 5. The CDR3 has 16 amino acids. Looked up from germline, CDR1 is LNHDA and CDR2 is SQIVND (reference sequence). The CDR3 here is CASSIVASGSTDTQYF. As DNA, the CDR3 is TGTGCCAGTAGTATAGTGGCTAGCGGGTCCACAGATACGCAGTATTTT. The full variable domain, its missing parts supplied by reference TRBV19 and TRBJ2-3, is DGGITQSPKYLFRKEGQNVTLSCEQNLNHDAMYWYRQDPGQGLRLIYYSQIVNDFQKGDIAEGYSVSREKKESFPLTVTSAQKNPTAFYLCASSIVASGSTDTQYFGPGTRLTVL.

This clone was detected once. The chain carries TRBV28 and TRBJ2-2; TRBD1 agrees at 11 bases. The CDR3 consists of 16 residues. Germline lookup yields CDR1 MDHEN and CDR2 SYDVKM. Trimming at V came to 3 bases and at J to 5 bases, leaving 5 bases not matched to a gene. The CDR3 DNA sequence: TGTGCCAGCAGTTTGGGACAGGGGGTGGGGACCGGGGAGCTGTTTTTT. This gives the protein CASSLGQGVGTGELFF.

The V call is TRBV27, the J call TRBJ2-4, with 8 bases fitting TRBD1. The germline gives CDR1 MNHEY, CDR2 SMNVEV (reference sequence). Germline trimming cut 6 bases from V and 6 bases from J; bases unmatched to any gene: 10. The CDR3 is 15 residues long. The CDR3 sequence is CASSSLGTGLNIQYF. DNA of the CDR3: TGTGCCAGCAGCTCTCTCGGGACAGGATTAAACATTCAGTACTTC.

As for this clone: The junction and the germline gene differ at one end; a read error may be behind it. Other DNA sequences in this specimen translate into the identical CDR3. The J gene is TRBJ2-1, the V gene TRBV30, with 10 bases identical to TRBD1. Germline CDR1 is GTSNPN and CDR2 is SVGIG (reference sequence). The length of the CDR3 is 14 residues. CDR3 in amino acids: CACTTGGIRNEQFF. CDR3 sequence (DNA): TGCGCCTGCACGACAGGGGGCATTCGAAATGAGCAGTTCTTC.

The chain carries TRBV28 and TRBJ1-1; 7 positions match TRBD1. The V gene end was trimmed by 3 bases and the J gene end by 1 base; junction bases not matched to a gene: 5. Per germline, CDR1 MDHEN and CDR2 SYDVKM. The CDR3 loop spans 15 amino acids. CDR3 DNA: TGTGCCAGCAGTTTTGGTGACAGGGAGAACACTGAAGCTTTCTTT. Translated, it gives CASSFGDRENTEAFF.

The chain uses TRBV15 and TRBJ2-1, with TRBD2 matching 8 bases. Germline V lookup: CDR1 LNHNV, CDR2 YYDKDF (reference sequence). This CDR3 is built from 18 residues. V gave up 0 bases and J gave up 0 bases; unmatched junction bases: 7. CDR3 sequence: CATSRDGGRIDSYNEQFF. The CDR3 DNA is TGTGCCACCAGCAGAGACGGCGGGAGGATCGACTCCTACAATGAGCAGTTCTTC.

The sample holds a few counts of this clone. This chain uses TRBV27 with TRBJ2-7, with D tentatively TRBD1 (6 bases). Germline V gene lookup returns CDR1 MNHEY and CDR2 SMNVEV (reference sequence). The V end was cut by 2 bases, the J end by 5 bases, with 13 bases between. The CDR3 length is 14 residues. The chain's CDR3 is CASSLSRGRDEQYF. CDR3 nucleotides: TGTGCCAGCAGTTTAAGCAGGGGAAGGGACGAGCAGTACTTC.

The chain recombines TRBV6-4 with TRBJ2-1; D gene uncertain. CDR3 length: 13 amino acids. V shed 3 bases and J shed 3 bases, with 6 bases lying between them. Germline loops: CDR1 MRHNA, CDR2 SNTAGT. The CDR3 DNA is TGTGCCAGCAGTGAAACCTACTACAATGAGCAGTTCTTC. This encodes CASSETYYNEQFF.

The V and J genes are TRBV5-1 and TRBJ1-2; TRBD1 aligns across 12 bases. The CDR3 is made up of 16 amino acids. Germline loops: CDR1 SGHRS, CDR2 YFSETQ. With 4 bases clipped from V and 7 bases from J, the junction kept 11 bases outside the gene matches. The CDR3 region is CASSPGTGGVLVGYTF. CDR3 in DNA: TGCGCCAGCAGCCCCGGGACAGGGGGCGTACTCGTTGGCTACACCTTC. Variable domain in full (rest from reference TRBV5-1 and TRBJ1-2): KAGVTQTPRYLIKTRGQQVTLSCSPISGHRSVSWYQQTPGQGLQFLFEYFSETQRNKGNFPGRFSGRQFSNSRSEMNVSTLELGDSALYLCASSPGTGGVLVGYTFGSGTRLTVV.

The chain joins TRBV2 to TRBJ2-1; a weak D match, TRBD1 (6 bases). Trimming shortened V by 5 bases and J by 0 bases, and 17 bases separated the two germline ends. Germline V gene lookup returns CDR1 SNHLY and CDR2 FYNNEI. The CDR3 extends over 17 amino acids. DNA of the CDR3: TGTGCCAGCAGTAAATCGGGAAGGGGGAGCTCCTACAATGAGCAGTTCTTC. Protein product: CASSKSGRGSSYNEQFF.

Only a few counts were recorded for this clone. V gene TRBV27 combines with J gene TRBJ1-1; no definite D call. The CDR3 is 15 amino acids. From germline, CDR1 is MNHEY and CDR2 SMNVEV (reference sequence). V was shortened by 7 bases and J by 10 bases, with 25 bases between the two germline ends. The CDR3 protein is CASMEGGRVHAVAFF. The CDR3, as DNA: TGTGCCAGCATGGAGGGAGGTAGGGTACATGCTGTAGCTTTCTTT.

The chain employs TRBV12-5 and TRBJ1-5; maybe TRBD1 (6 bases). The CDR3 length is 13 residues. Trimming took off 6 bases at V and 16 bases at J, with 22 bases between the two ends. CDR1 LGHNT and CDR2 FRNRAP come from the germline V gene. Written as DNA, the CDR3 is TGTGCTAGTGGCCCAAGTGGGACATGTGGGCGCCATTTT. It yields the protein CASGPSGTCGRHF.

J is TRBJ2-7 and V is TRBV28; 8 bases are a match to TRBD1. The CDR3 totals 16 residues. J lost 2 bases, V lost 5 bases, and 11 bases had no gene match. Germline V gene lookup returns CDR1 MDHEN and CDR2 SYDVKM. The CDR3 reads CASSPRQGPKPYEQYF. The CDR3 nucleotides read TGTGCCAGCAGTCCCAGACAGGGGCCTAAGCCCTACGAGCAGTACTTC.

Details on this clone: An end of the junction does not agree with germline; a read error may underlie this. The chain joins TRBV6-1 to TRBJ1-2; D gene unclear. This CDR3 has 16 amino acids. Germline V gene lookup returns CDR1 MNHNS and CDR2 SASEGT. CDR3 in DNA: TGTGCCAGCAGTGAACCGGAGGGTATGGGCGGAGGTAGCTACCCCTTC. The encoded protein is CASSEPEGMGGGSYPF.

The J gene is TRBJ1-3, the V gene TRBV30, with 9 nucleotides matching TRBD1. The germline V gene encodes CDR1 GTSNPN and CDR2 SVGIG (reference sequence). The ends lost 7 bases at V and 4 bases at J; junction bases unmatched: 5. CDR3 length equals 13 residues. The CDR3 bases are TGTGCCTTCACAGGGGGCGCCGGAAACACCATATATTTT. As protein: CAFTGGAGNTIYF.

The rearrangement joins TRBV10-1 to TRBJ1-2, with D maybe TRBD1 (6 bases). The V and J ends lost 6 bases and 4 bases respectively, with 12 bases between them. Germline-derived CDR1 and CDR2 are WNHNN and SYGVQD (reference sequence). The CDR3 runs to 13 residues. As DNA, the CDR3 is TGCGCCAGCAGGGGACATTCCTTCTATGGCTACACCTTC. It specifies CASRGHSFYGYTF.

A note on this clone: The junction shows a germline mismatch at one end, possibly a read error. This chain links TRBV19 with TRBJ1-4; 7 bases are a match to TRBD1. The germline V gene has CDR1 LNHDA and CDR2 SQIVND (reference sequence). The CDR3 has 13 amino acids. The CDR3 DNA follows: TGTGCCAGTAGTATAGATGGGGGACGGGACAGTATTTTT. As protein: CASSIDGGRDSIF.

J is TRBJ2-2 and V is TRBV6-6; D is perhaps TRBD1 (6 bases). V was trimmed by 7 bases and J by 5 bases, leaving 14 bases between them. Germline CDR1 reads MNHNY; CDR2 reads SVGAGI (reference sequence). CDR3 length: 14 amino acids. This CDR3 is CASTTSQGTGELFF. The CDR3 DNA follows: TGTGCCAGCACTACGAGCCAGGGGACCGGGGAGCTGTTTTTT.

The chain is built from TRBV7-6 and TRBJ2-1; 7 bases agree with TRBD2. Trimming cost V 1 base and J 6 bases; bases outside gene matches: 6. Germline CDR1 reads SGHVS; CDR2 reads FNYEAQ. This CDR3 is 15 amino acids long. The CDR3 reads CASSLDRGDLNEQFF. Here the CDR3 DNA reads TGTGCCAGCAGCTTAGACCGGGGGGACCTCAATGAGCAGTTCTTC.

V gene TRBV7-8 combines with J gene TRBJ1-1; D is undetermined. Germline V gene sequence: CDR1 SGHVS, CDR2 FQNEAQ. The length of the CDR3 is 16 residues. V lost 5 bases to trimming and J lost 0 bases, with 16 bases between them. The CDR3 region has the DNA TGTGCCAGCAGCCCCGGGTTTCCTTCCATGAACACTGAAGCTTTCTTT. Translating it yields CASSPGFPSMNTEAFF.